This T cell receptor (beta chain) was sequenced for a study of early T cells in non-severe SARS-CoV-2 infection. Whole-study context: Unsorted whole-blood RNA was sequenced in bulk, leaving chains unpaired. Study-level findings and limits: Matching results from VDJdb favored anti-spike CD8 responses, leaving private and CD4 specificities undetected.

As for this clonotype: Its antigen remains unknown.

This CDR3 contains 17 residues. Germline CDR1 and CDR2: MNHEY and SVGEGT. V trimming: 6 bases; J trimming: 3 bases; junction bases outside the gene matches: 13. Each single cDNA molecule received a unique molecular identifier. TCRdb reprocessed the 5' RACE reads via MiXCR and lists one record per CDR3 protein. The sample has some 80,000 distinct CDR3 sequences, roughly 12% seen once. The J gene is TRBJ2-3, the V gene TRBV6-2 or TRBV6-3; 9 bases map to TRBD1. Specimen: whole blood, collected at baseline. The sequence came from an adult who was a healthcare worker with PCR-confirmed SARS-CoV-2 infection or an uninfected control (not recorded which). The donor label of this sample is uncertain. CDR3 DNA: TGTGCCAGCAGACATTACGACAGGGGGATTCGGACAGATACGCAGTATTTT. Its protein is CASRHYDRGIRTDTQYF.